This TCR beta chain was observed in a study of identical twins. This clonotype was seen once. With template switching, a universal primer site was added, and the cDNA carried unique molecular identifiers. One entry per CDR3 protein, called by TCRdb with MiXCR from the 5' RACE reads. In the table there are some 500,000 distinct CDR3 sequences, 20% to 25% of which are singletons. This CDR3 is built from 14 residues. Germline loops: CDR1 MNHEY, CDR2 SVGEGT. V dropped 6 bases and J dropped 9; count of bases not matched to a gene: 8. These data were also filed under a second study, of T cells expressing NK-cell markers. As that study records: The share of CD8+ T cells held by dominant NKG2C+ clonotypes was roughly 1.0-7.5% in more than 5 donors. Leadership of the CD3+CD56-NKG2C+ fraction also belonged to these clonotypes in a few donors.

This rearrangement joins TRBV6-2 or TRBV6-3 to TRBJ2-1, with 10 bases aligning to TRBD2. The sequenced material came from CD4+ T cells sorted from blood. The receptor comes from a woman younger than 30 in good health. CDR3 DNA: TGTGCCAGCAGCCCACTAGCGGGAACAGTTGAGCAGTTCTTC. It yields the protein CASSPLAGTVEQFF.